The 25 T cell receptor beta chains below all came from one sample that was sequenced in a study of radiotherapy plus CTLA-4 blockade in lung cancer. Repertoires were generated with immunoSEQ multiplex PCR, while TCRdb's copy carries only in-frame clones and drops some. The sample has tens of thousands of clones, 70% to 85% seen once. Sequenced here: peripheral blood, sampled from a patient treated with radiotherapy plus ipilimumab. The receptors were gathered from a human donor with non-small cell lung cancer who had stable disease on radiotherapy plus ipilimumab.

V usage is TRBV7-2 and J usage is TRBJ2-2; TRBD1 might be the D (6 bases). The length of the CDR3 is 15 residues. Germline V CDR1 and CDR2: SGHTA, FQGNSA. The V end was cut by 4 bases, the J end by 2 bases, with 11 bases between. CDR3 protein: CASSWGRGNTGELFF. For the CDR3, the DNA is TGTGCCAGCAGCTGGGGCAGGGGAAACACCGGGGAGCTGTTTTTT.

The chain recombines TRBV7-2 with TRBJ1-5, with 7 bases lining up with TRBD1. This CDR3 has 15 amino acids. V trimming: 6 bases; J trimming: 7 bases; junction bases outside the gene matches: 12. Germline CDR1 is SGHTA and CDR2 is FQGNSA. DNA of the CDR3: TGTGCCAGCAGTTCGACAGGGCTCGCGGGGCAGCCCCAGCATTTT. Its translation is CASSSTGLAGQPQHF.

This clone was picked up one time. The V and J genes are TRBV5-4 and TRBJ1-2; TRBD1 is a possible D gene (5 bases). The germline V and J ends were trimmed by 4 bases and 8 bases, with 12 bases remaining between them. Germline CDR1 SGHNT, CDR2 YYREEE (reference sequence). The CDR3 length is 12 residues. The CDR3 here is CASSPTWGGYTF. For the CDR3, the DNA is TGTGCCAGCAGCCCGACCTGGGGGGGCTACACCTTC.

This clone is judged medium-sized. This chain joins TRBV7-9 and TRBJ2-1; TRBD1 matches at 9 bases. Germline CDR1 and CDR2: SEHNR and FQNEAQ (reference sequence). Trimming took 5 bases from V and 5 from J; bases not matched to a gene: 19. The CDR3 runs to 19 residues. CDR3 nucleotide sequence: TGTGCCAGCAGCCCTCAGGACAGGGGCTTTAATAGGATGGACAATGAGCAGTTCTTC. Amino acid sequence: CASSPQDRGFNRMDNEQFF.

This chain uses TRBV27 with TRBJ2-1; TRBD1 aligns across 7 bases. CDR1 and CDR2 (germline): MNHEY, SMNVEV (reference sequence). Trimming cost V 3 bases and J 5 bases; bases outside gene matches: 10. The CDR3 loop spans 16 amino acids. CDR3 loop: CASSLYGTAQNNEQFF. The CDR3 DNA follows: TGTGCCAGCAGTTTGTACGGGACAGCACAGAACAATGAGCAGTTCTTC.

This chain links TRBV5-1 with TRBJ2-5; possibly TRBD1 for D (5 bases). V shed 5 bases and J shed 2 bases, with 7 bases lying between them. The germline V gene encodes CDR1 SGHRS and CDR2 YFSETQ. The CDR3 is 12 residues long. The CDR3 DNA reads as TGCGCCAGCAGTCGACAGCAAGAGACCCAGTACTTC. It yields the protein CASSRQQETQYF.

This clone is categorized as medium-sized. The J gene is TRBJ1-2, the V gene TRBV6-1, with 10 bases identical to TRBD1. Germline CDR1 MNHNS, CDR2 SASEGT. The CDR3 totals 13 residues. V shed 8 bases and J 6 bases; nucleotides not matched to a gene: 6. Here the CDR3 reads CASDPGQGNGYTF. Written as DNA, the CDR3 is TGTGCCAGCGACCCGGGACAGGGGAATGGCTACACCTTC.

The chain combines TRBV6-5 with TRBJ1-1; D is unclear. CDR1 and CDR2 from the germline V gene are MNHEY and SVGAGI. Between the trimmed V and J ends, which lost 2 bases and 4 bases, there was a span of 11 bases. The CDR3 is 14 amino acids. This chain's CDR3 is CASSYGDLGTEAFF. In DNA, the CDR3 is TGTGCCAGCAGTTACGGGGATCTCGGCACTGAAGCTTTCTTT.

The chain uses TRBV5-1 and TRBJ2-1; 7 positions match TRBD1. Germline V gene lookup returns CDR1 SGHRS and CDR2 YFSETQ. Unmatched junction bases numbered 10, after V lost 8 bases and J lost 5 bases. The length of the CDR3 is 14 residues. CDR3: CASRTGAPNNEQFF. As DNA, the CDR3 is TGCGCCAGTAGAACAGGGGCCCCTAACAATGAGCAGTTCTTC.

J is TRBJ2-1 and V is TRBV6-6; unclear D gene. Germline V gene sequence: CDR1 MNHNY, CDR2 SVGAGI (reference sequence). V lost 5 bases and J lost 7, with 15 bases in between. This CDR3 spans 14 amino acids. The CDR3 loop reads CASSTDVGGNEQFF. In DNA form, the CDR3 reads TGTGCCAGCAGTACGGACGTTGGTGGTAATGAGCAGTTCTTC.

DNA for the CDR3: TGTGCCAGCAATCCGAGAAGGGGGACCGAAAAACTGTTTTTT. It yields the protein CASNPRRGTEKLFF. This chain joins TRBV6-5 and TRBJ1-4; maybe TRBD1 (6 bases). CDR3 length: 14 amino acids. Trimming cost V 7 bases and J 8 bases, with 17 bases left between them. Germline V CDR1 and CDR2: MNHEY, SVGAGI.

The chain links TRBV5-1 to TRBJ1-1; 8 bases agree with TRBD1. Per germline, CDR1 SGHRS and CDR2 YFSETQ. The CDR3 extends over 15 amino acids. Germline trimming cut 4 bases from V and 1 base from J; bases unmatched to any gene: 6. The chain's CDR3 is CASSTAGTGNTEAFF. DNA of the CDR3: TGCGCCAGCAGCACTGCCGGGACAGGGAACACTGAAGCTTTCTTT.

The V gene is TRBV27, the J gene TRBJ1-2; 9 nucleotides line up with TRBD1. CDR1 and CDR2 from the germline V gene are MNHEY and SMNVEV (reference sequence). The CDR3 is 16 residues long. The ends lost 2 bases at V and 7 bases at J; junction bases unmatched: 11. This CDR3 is CASSLTSGTGSSGYTF. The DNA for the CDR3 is TGTGCCAGCAGTTTAACGAGCGGGACAGGGTCGAGTGGCTACACCTTC.

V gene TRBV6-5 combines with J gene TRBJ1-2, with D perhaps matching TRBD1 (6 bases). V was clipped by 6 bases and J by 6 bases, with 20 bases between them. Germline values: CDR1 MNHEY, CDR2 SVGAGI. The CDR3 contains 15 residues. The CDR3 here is CASRPFSRGIDGYTF. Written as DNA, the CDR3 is TGTGCCAGCAGACCATTTAGTAGGGGGATAGATGGCTACACCTTC.

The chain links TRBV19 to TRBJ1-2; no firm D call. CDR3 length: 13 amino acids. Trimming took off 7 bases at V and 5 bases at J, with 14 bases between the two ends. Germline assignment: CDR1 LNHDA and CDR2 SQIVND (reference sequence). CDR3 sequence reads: CASTRGGYYGYTF. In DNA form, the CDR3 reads TGTGCCAGTACTAGAGGCGGATATTATGGCTACACCTTC. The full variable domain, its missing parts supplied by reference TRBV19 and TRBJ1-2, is DGGITQSPKYLFRKEGQNVTLSCEQNLNHDAMYWYRQDPGQGLRLIYYSQIVNDFQKGDIAEGYSVSREKKESFPLTVTSAQKNPTAFYLCASTRGGYYGYTFGSGTRLTVV.

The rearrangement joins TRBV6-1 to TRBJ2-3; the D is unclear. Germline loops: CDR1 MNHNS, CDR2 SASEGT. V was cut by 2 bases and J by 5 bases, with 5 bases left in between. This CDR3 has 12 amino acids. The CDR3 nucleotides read TGTGCCAGCAGTGAAATCGGAGATACGCAGTATTTT. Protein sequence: CASSEIGDTQYF.

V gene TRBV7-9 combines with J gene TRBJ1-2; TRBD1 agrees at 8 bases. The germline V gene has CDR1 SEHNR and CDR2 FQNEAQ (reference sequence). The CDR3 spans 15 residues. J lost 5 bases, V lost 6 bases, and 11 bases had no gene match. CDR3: CASSHADRAIYGYTF. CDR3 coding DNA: TGTGCCAGCAGTCATGCGGACAGGGCGATTTATGGCTACACCTTC.

The CDR3 sequence: CASSIGGVASNEKLFF. The CDR3 DNA sequence: TGTGCCAGTAGTATAGGAGGGGTCGCATCTAATGAAAAACTGTTTTTT. The chain uses TRBV19 and TRBJ1-4, with a tentative D call TRBD1 (5 bases). The ends were cut back, 1 base at V and 3 bases at J, with 12 bases in the middle. Germline assignment: CDR1 LNHDA and CDR2 SQIVND (reference sequence). The CDR3 loop spans 16 amino acids.

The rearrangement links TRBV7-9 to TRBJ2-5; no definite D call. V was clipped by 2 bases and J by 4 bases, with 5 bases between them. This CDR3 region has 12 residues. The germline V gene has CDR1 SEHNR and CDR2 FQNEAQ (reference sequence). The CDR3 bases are TGTGCCAGCAGCTTAAATATAGAGACCCAGTACTTC. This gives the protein CASSLNIETQYF.

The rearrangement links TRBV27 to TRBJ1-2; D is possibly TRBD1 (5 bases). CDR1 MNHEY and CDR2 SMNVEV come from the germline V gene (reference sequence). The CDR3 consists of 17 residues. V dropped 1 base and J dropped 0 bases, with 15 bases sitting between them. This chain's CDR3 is CASSLWSGRGPNYGYTF. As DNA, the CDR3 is TGTGCCAGCAGTTTATGGTCAGGGAGGGGACCTAACTATGGCTACACCTTC.

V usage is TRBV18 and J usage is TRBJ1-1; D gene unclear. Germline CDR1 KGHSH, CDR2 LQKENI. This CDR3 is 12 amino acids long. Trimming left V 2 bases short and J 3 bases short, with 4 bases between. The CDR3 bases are TGTGCCAGCTCACCAGGGGACACTGAAGCTTTCTTT. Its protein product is CASSPGDTEAFF.

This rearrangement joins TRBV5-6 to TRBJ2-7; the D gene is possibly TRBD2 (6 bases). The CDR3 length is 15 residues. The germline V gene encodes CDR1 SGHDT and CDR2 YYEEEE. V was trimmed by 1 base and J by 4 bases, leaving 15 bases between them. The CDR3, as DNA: TGTGCCAGCAGCTTGCCGCCGACTAGGAGGTACGAGCAGTACTTC. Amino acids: CASSLPPTRRYEQYF. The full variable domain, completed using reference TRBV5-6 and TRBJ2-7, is DAGVTQSPTHLIKTRGQQVTLRCSPKSGHDTVSWYQQALGQGPQFIFQYYEEEERQRGNFPDRFSGHQFPNYSSELNVNALLLGDSALYLCASSLPPTRRYEQYFGPGTRLTVT.

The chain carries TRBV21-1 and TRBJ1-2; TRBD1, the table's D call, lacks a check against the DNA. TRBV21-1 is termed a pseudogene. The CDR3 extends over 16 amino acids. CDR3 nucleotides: TGTGCCAGCAGCAAACCCGCTCGACACCGAAACTATGGCTACACCTTC. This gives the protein CASSKPARHRNYGYTF.

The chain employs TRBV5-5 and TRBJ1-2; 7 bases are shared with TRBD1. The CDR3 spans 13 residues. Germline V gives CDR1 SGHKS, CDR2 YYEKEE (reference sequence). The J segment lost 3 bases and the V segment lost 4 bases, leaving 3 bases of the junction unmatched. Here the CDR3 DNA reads TGTGCCAGCAGCCCCCAGGGGGACTATGGCTACACCTTC. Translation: CASSPQGDYGYTF.

CDR3 sequence: CASSLGRVNQPQHF. The CDR3 DNA follows: TGTGCCAGCAGCTTAGGTAGGGTCAATCAGCCCCAGCATTTT. The chain couples TRBV11-2 to TRBJ1-5; no firm D call. In germline, CDR1 is SGHAT, CDR2 FQNNGV. The V end was cut by 1 base, the J end by 3 bases, with 7 bases between. This CDR3 is 14 amino acids long.